This TCR beta chain was found in a study of blood T cell repertoires in COVID-19. Germline V gives CDR1 LNHDA, CDR2 SQIVND (reference sequence). The CDR3 is 16 residues long. After removal of 6 bases from V and 4 bases from J, the junction contained 12 bases not matched to a gene. TCRdb's copy holds only in-frame clones and misses some; the assay was immunoSEQ multiplex PCR. The sample has around 250,000 clones; about nine tenths are singletons. The sample taken for sequencing was peripheral blood. This chain links TRBV19 with TRBJ1-5, with 7 bases fitting TRBD1. This TCR was recovered from an older woman who had recovered from COVID-19. CDR3 amino acids: CASRDRAGVENQPQHF. The CDR3 DNA sequence: TGTGCCAGTAGAGACAGGGCGGGTGTGGAGAATCAGCCCCAGCATTTT.